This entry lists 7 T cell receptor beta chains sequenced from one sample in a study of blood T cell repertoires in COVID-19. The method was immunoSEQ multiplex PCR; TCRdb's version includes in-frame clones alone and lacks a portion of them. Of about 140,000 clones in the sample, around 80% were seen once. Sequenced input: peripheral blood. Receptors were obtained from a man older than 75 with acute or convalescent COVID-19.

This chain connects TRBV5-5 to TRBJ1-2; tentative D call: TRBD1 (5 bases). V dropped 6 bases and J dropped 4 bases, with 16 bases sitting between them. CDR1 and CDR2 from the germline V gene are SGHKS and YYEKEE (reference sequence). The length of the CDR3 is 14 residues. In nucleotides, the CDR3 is TGTGCCAGCAACGCAGGTTGGGGGGGCTATGGCTACACCTTC. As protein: CASNAGWGGYGYTF.

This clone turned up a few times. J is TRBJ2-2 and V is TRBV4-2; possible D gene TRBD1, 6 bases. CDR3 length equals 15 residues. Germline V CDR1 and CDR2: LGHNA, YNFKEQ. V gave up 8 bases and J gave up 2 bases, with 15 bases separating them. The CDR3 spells CASWPGTSNTGELFF. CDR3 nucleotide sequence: TGTGCCAGCTGGCCTGGGACATCTAACACCGGGGAGCTGTTTTTT.

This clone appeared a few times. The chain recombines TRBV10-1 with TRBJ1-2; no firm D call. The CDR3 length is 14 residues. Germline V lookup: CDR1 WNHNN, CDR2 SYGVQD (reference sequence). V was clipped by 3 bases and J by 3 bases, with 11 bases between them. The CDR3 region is CASSDESRDYGYTF. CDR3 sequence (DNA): TGCGCCAGCAGTGATGAATCGAGGGACTATGGCTACACCTTC.

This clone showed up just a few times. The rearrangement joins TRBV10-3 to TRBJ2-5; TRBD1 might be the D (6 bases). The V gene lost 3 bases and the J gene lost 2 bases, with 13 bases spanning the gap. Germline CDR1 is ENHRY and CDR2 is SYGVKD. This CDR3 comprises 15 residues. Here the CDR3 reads CAISDPGQPQETQYF. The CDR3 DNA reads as TGTGCCATCAGTGATCCCGGACAGCCTCAAGAGACCCAGTACTTC.

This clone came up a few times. CDR3 loop: CASRLDRYSAGEQYF. CDR3 DNA sequence: TGTGCCAGCAGATTGGACAGATACAGCGCAGGCGAGCAGTACTTC. The rearrangement joins TRBV6-5 to TRBJ2-7, with a weak D call TRBD1 (6 bases). Germline V gene sequence: CDR1 MNHEY, CDR2 SVGAGI. This CDR3 comprises 15 residues. Trimming left V 6 bases short and J 6 bases short, with 21 bases between.

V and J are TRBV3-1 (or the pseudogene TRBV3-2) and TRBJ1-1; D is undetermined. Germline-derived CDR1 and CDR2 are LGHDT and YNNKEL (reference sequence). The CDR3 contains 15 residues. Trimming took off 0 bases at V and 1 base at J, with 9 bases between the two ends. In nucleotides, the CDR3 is TGTGCCAGCAGCCAAGAAAATGTGAGGAACACTGAAGCTTTCTTT. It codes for CASSQENVRNTEAFF.

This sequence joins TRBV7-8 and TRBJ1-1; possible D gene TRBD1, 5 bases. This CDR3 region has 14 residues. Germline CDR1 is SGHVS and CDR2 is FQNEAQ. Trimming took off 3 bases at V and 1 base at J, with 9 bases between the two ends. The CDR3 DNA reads TGTGCCAGCAGCTTTCAGGGAAGGAACACTGAAGCTTTCTTT. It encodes CASSFQGRNTEAFF.